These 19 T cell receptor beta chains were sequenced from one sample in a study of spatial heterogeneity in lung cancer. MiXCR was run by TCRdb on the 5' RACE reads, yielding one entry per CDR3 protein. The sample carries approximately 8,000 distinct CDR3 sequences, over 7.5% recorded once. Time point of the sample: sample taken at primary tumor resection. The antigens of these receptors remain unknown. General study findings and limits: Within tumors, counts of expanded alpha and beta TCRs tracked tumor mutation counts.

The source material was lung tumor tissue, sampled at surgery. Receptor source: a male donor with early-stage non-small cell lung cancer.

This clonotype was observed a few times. CDR3 sequence: CASSRTGGAGANVLTF. CDR3 sequence (DNA): TGTGCCAGCAGTCGGACAGGGGGCGCTGGGGCCAACGTCCTGACTTTC. The chain employs TRBV6-5 and TRBJ2-6; the match to TRBD1 covers 11 bases. V shed 5 bases, J shed 2 bases, and the junction held 2 bases outside the gene matches. The CDR3 loop spans 16 amino acids. CDR1 is MNHEY, CDR2 SVGAGI, per germline.

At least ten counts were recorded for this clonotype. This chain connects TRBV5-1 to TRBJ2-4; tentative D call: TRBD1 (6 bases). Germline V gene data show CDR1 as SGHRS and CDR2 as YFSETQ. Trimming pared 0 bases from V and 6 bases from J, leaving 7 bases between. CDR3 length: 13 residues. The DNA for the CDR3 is TGCGCCAGCAGCTTGGACAGGGCAAACATTCAGTACTTC. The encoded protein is CASSLDRANIQYF.

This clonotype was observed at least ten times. The CDR3 DNA sequence: TGTGCCAGCTTCACCGGGGGGGGGACCTATGGCTACACCTTC. Translated: CASFTGGGTYGYTF. The V gene is TRBV6-5, the J gene TRBJ1-2, with D perhaps TRBD1 (5 bases). CDR1 and CDR2 from the germline V gene are MNHEY and SVGAGI. Trimming stripped 8 bases from V and 4 bases from J, with 17 bases between. CDR3 size: 14 residues.

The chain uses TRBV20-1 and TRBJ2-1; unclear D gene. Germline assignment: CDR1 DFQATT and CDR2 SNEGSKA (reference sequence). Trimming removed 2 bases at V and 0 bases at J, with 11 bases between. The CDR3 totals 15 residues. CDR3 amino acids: CSARPLRSSYNEQFF. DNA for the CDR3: TGCAGTGCTAGACCCCTTAGAAGCTCCTACAATGAGCAGTTCTTC.

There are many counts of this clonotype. The CDR3 DNA sequence: TGTGCCTGGAGTGTAGGGGGCGCGAACACCGGGGAGCTGTTTTTT. Amino acids: CAWSVGGANTGELFF. The rearrangement uses TRBV30 and TRBJ2-2; 7 positions agree with TRBD1. The CDR3 runs 15 residues. V gave up 0 bases and J gave up 0 bases; unmatched junction bases: 1. Germline V CDR1 and CDR2: GTSNPN, SVGIG (reference sequence). Filled out from reference TRBV30 and TRBJ2-2, the complete variable domain reads SQTIHQWPATLVQPVGSPLSLECTVEGTSNPNLYWYRQAAGRGLQLLFYSVGIGQISSEVPQNLSASRPQDRQFILSSKKLLLSDSGFYLCAWSVGGANTGELFFGEGSRLTVL.

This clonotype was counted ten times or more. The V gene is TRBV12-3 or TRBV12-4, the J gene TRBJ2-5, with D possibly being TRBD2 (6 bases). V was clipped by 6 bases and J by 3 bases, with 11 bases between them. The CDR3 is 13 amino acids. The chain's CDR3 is CASRMGGEETQYF. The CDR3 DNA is TGTGCCAGCAGGATGGGCGGGGAAGAGACCCAGTACTTC.

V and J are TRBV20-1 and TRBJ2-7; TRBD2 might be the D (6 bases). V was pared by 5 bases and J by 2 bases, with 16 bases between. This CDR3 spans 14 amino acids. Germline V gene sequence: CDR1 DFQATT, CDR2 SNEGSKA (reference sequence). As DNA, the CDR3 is TGCAGTGCTCGCAATAGCGGTAATGCCTACGAGCAGTACTTC. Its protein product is CSARNSGNAYEQYF.

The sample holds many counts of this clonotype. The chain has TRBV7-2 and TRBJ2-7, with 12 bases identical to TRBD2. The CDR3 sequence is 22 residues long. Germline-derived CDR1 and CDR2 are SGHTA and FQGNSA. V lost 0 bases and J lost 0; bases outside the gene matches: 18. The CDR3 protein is CASSLARLAGGQIPLSSYEQYV. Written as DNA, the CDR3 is TGTGCCAGCAGCTTAGCGCGCCTAGCGGGGGGGCAAATTCCCCTGAGCTCCTACGAGCAGTACGTC.

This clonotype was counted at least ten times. CDR3 protein: CASSFRTTEAFF. The CDR3 region has the DNA TGTGCCAGCAGCTTTAGAACCACTGAAGCTTTCTTT. The V gene is TRBV7-2, the J gene TRBJ1-1; the D is unclear. The V end was cut by 3 bases, the J end by 4 bases, with 6 bases between. This CDR3 has 12 residues. The germline V gene has CDR1 SGHTA and CDR2 FQGNSA.

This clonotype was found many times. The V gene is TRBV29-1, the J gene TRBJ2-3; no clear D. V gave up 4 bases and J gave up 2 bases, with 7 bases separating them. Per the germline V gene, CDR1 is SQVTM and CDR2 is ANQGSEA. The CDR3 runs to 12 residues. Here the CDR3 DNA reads TGCAGCGTTGTGGCAGTCACAGATACGCAGTATTTT. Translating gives CSVVAVTDTQYF.

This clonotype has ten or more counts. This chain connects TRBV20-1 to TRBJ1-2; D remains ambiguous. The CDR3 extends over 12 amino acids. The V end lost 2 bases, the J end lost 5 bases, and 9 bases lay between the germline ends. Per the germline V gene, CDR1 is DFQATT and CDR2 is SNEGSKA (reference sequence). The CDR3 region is CSARLSLYGYTF. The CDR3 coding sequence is TGCAGTGCTAGACTCTCTCTATATGGCTACACCTTC.

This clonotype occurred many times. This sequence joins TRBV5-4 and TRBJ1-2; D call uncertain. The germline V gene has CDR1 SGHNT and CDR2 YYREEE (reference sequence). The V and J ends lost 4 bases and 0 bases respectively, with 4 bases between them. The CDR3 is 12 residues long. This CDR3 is CASSRSNYGYTF. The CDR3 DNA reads TGTGCCAGCAGCCGCTCTAACTATGGCTACACCTTC.

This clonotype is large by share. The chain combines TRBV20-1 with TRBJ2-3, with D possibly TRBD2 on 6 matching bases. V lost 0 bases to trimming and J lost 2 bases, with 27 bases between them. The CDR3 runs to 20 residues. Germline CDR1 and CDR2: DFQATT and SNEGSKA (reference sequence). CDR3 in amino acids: CSARDFGRAGKMTSTDTQYF. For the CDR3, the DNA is TGCAGTGCTAGAGATTTTGGTCGGGCGGGGAAAATGACTTCCACAGATACGCAGTATTTT.

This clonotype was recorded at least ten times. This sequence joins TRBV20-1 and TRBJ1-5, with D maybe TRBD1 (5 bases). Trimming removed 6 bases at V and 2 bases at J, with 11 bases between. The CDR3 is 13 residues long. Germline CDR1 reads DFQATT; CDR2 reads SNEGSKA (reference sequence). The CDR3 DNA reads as TGCAGTGCCGGGGGGAAGGGCAATCAGCCCCAGCATTTT. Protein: CSAGGKGNQPQHF.

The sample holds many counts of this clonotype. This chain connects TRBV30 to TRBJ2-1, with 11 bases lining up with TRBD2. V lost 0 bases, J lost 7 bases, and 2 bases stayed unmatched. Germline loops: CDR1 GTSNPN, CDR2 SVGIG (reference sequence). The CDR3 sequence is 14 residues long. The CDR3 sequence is CAWSVRLAGNEQFF. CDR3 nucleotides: TGTGCCTGGAGTGTACGACTAGCGGGGAATGAGCAGTTCTTC.

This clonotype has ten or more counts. In DNA form, the CDR3 reads TGTGCCAGCTCACCCGGGACAGGGGTGTACGAGCAGTACTTC. Encoded protein: CASSPGTGVYEQYF. V and J are TRBV18 and TRBJ2-7; 10 bases are a match to TRBD1. The germline V gene has CDR1 KGHSH and CDR2 LQKENI. The CDR3 loop spans 14 amino acids. With 3 bases clipped from V and 4 bases from J, the junction kept 3 bases outside the gene matches.

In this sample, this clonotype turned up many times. The CDR3 here is CSATGPPGAEAFF. The CDR3 bases are TGCAGTGCCACCGGGCCACCGGGGGCTGAAGCTTTCTTT. This chain joins TRBV20-1 and TRBJ1-1; the D gene is possibly TRBD1 (5 bases). The CDR3 contains 13 residues. Germline V gene sequence: CDR1 DFQATT, CDR2 SNEGSKA (reference sequence). Trimming took off 6 bases at V and 6 bases at J, with 17 bases between the two ends.

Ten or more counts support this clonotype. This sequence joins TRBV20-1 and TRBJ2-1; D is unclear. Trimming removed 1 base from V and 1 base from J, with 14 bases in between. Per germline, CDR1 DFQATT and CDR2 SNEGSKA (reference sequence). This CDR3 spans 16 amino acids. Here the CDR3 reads CSARANGQRSYNEQFF. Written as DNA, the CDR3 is TGCAGTGCTAGAGCAAATGGTCAGCGTTCCTACAATGAGCAGTTCTTC.

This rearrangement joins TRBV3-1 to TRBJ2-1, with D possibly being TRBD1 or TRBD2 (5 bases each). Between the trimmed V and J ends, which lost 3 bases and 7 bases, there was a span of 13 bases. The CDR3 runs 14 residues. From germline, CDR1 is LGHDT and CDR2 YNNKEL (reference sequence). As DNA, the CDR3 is TGTGCCAGCAGCCATCGGGACCTCCGGAATGAGCAGTTCTTC. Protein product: CASSHRDLRNEQFF.